Sequencing of this TCR beta chain was carried out in a study of CD8+CD57+ T cells in acquired aplastic anemia. Genomic DNA provided the template from which TCR beta VDJ and CDR3 profiles were obtained. Using its own MiXCR run on the reads, TCRdb lists one record per CDR3 protein. The profile shows a few hundred thousand distinct CDR3 sequences, over 25% of them singletons. This clonotype was counted only a few times. Germline V gene lookup returns CDR1 SGHDT and CDR2 YYEEEE. V was cut by 0 bases and J by 7 bases, with 14 bases left in between. CDR3 length equals 16 residues. Individuals selected for sequencing had exhibited CD8+CD57+ cell expansion on flow cytometry.

The clonotype was recovered from a human donor with aplastic anemia. This chain uses TRBV5-6 with TRBJ1-6; perhaps TRBD1 as D (6 bases). The sample was sorted CD4+, CD8+, or CD8+CD57+ T cells (not recorded which) from PBMCs. The CDR3 loop reads CASSLAAGAANSPLHF. The CDR3 nucleotides read TGTGCCAGCAGCTTGGCCGCGGGGGCTGCGAATTCACCCCTCCACTTT. The entire variable domain, with the rest obtained from reference TRBV5-6 and TRBJ1-6, is as follows: DAGVTQSPTHLIKTRGQQVTLRCSPKSGHDTVSWYQQALGQGPQFIFQYYEEEERQRGNFPDRFSGHQFPNYSSELNVNALLLGDSALYLCASSLAAGAANSPLHFGNGTRLTVT.